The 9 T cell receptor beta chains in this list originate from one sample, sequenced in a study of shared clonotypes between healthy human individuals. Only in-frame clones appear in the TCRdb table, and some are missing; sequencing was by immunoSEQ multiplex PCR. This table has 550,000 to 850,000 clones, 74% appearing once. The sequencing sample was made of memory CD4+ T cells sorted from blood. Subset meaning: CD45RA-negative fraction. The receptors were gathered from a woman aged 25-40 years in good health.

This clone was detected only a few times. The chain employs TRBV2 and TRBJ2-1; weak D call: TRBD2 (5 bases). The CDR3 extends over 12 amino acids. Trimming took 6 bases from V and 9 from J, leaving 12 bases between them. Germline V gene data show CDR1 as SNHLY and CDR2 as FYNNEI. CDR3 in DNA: TGTGCCAGCAGCTACAAACGGGGTGAGCAGTTCTTC. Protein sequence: CASSYKRGEQFF.

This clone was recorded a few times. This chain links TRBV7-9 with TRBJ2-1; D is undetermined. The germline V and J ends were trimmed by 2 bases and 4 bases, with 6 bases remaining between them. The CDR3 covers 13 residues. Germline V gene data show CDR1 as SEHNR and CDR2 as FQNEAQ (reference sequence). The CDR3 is CASSLSDYNEQFF. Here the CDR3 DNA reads TGTGCCAGCAGCTTATCCGATTACAATGAGCAGTTCTTC. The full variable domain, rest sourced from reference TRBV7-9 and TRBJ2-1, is DTGVSQNPRHKITKRGQNVTFRCDPISEHNRLYWYRQTLGQGPEFLTYFQNEAQLEKSRLLSDRFSAERPKGSFSTLEIQRTEQGDSAMYLCASSLSDYNEQFFGPGTRLTVL.

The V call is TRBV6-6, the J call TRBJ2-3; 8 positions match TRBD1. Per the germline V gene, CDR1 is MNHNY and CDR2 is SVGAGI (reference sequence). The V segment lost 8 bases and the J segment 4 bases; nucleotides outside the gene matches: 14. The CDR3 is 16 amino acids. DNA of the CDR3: TGTGCCAGCTCAACTCCCGGGACAGGCTCTTCAGATACGCAGTATTTT. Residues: CASSTPGTGSSDTQYF.

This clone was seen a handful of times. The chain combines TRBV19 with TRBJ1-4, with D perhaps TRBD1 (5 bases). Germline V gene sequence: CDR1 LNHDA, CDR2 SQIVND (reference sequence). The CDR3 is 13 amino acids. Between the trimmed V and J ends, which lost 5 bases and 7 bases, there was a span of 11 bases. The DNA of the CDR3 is TGTGCCAGTAGTCTCGGGACGGCTGAAAAACTGTTTTTT. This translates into CASSLGTAEKLFF. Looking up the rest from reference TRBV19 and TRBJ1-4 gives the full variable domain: DGGITQSPKYLFRKEGQNVTLSCEQNLNHDAMYWYRQDPGQGLRLIYYSQIVNDFQKGDIAEGYSVSREKKESFPLTVTSAQKNPTAFYLCASSLGTAEKLFFGSGTQLSVL.

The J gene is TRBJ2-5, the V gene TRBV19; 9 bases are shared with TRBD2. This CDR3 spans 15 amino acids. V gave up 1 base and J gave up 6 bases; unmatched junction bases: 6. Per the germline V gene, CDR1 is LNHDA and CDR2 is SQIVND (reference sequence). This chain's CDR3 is CASSIGGRARKTQYF. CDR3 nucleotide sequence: TGTGCCAGTAGTATAGGCGGGAGGGCCAGAAAGACCCAGTACTTC.

CDR3 coding DNA: TGTGCCAGCAGGGGAACAGGGCCCGGGGTGACCCAGTACTTC. It codes for CASRGTGPGVTQYF. The chain is built from TRBV2 and TRBJ2-5, with D possibly being TRBD1 (6 bases). The CDR3 is 14 residues long. V was cut by 6 bases and J by 7 bases, with 18 bases left in between. Germline CDR1 reads SNHLY; CDR2 reads FYNNEI.

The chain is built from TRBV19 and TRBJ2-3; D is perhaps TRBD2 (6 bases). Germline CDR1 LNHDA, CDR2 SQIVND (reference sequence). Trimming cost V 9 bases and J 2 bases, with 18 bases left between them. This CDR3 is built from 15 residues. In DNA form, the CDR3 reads TGTGCCAGCACGTCGCGGGACCGCCCCACAGATACGCAGTATTTT. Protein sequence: CASTSRDRPTDTQYF. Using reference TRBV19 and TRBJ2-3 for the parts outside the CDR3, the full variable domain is DGGITQSPKYLFRKEGQNVTLSCEQNLNHDAMYWYRQDPGQGLRLIYYSQIVNDFQKGDIAEGYSVSREKKESFPLTVTSAQKNPTAFYLCASTSRDRPTDTQYFGPGTRLTVL.

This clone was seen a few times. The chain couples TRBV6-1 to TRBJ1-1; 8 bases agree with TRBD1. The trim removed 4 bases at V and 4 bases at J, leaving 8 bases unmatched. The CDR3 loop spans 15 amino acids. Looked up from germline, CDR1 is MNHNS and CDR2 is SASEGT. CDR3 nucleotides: TGTGCCAGCAGTGTGAACAGGGGGTCGGGCACTGAAGCTTTCTTT. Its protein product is CASSVNRGSGTEAFF.

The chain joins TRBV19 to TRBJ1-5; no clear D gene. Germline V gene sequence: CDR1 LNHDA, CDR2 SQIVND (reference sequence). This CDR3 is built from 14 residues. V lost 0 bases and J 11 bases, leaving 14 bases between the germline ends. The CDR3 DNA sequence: TGTGCCAGTAGTATAGACCCTTCTGGCGGGACCCAGCATTTT. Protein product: CASSIDPSGGTQHF.